A selection of T cell receptor beta chains follows, all from one sample in a study of blood T cell repertoires in COVID-19. Using immunoSEQ multiplex PCR, the repertoire was profiled, and TCRdb retains in-frame clones only, with some absent. The table includes roughly 200,000 clones, 75% to 90% detected once. Sequenced input: PBMCs or T cells enriched from blood (not recorded which). The receptors here all came from a woman in her thirties who had been exposed to COVID-19. CDR3s include the opening cysteine and the closing phenylalanine or tryptophan. The D gene is left open where the match is weak. Expanded clones are given a class, and other clones once, few, many or no size at all.

>TRBV12-3/TRBV12-4|TRBJ1-1|NA|TRBD1
TGTGCCAGCGACAGGGGGCCTAACACTGAAGCTTTCTTT
CASDRGPNTEAFF
>TRBV6-6|TRBJ2-7|NA|TRBD2
TGTGCCAGCAGAGAACCGGGACTACTTTACGAGCAGTACTTC
CASREPGLLYEQYF
>TRBV4-1|TRBJ1-2|NA|NA
TGCGCCAGCAGCCAAGGGGGAGGGAGCAGTGATAACTATGGCTACACCTTC
CASSQGGGSSDNYGYTF
>TRBV19|TRBJ2-7|once|TRBD1
TGTGCCAGCCAGGGACAGGGAGTGGGTGAGCAGTACTTC
CASQGQGVGEQYF
>TRBV6-1|TRBJ1-1|NA|TRBD1
TGTGCCAGCAGTGAGGGACAGGGGGTTTGGAACACTGAAGCTTTCTTT
CASSEGQGVWNTEAFF
>TRBV7-9|TRBJ1-4|once|TRBD1
TGTGCCAGCAGCCTGACAGGGGCGGTCAATGAAAAACTGTTTTTT
CASSLTGAVNEKLFF
>TRBV6-5|TRBJ2-3|once|TRBD1
TGTGCCAGCAGTTACTCAGAACAGGGGGCAGATACGCAGTATTTT
CASSYSEQGADTQYF
>TRBV6-5|TRBJ1-4|NA|NA
TGTGCCAGCAGTTCGCGCGGTGATGAAAAACTGTTTTTT
CASSSRGDEKLFF
>TRBV6-2/TRBV6-3|TRBJ1-2|NA|TRBD1
TGTGCCAGCAGTGGGACAGTCTATGGCTACACCTTC
CASSGTVYGYTF
>TRBV10-3|TRBJ2-1|NA|TRBD2
TGTGCCATCGGGGGACCGGGGGGCAATGAGCAGTTCTTC
CAIGGPGGNEQFF
>TRBV5-1|TRBJ2-1|NA|NA
TGCGCCAGCAGCTTGGGTCAGGGGAAGAAGGTGCAGTTCTTC
CASSLGQGKKVQFF
>TRBV6-1|TRBJ1-1|few|NA
TGTGCCAGCAGTGAATTGGACAGGAACACTGAAGCTTTCTTT
CASSELDRNTEAFF
>TRBV9|TRBJ1-2|NA|TRBD1
TGTGCCAGCAGCCAAAGCACCATGGGACAGGGGGCGTCTGGCTACACCTTC
CASSQSTMGQGASGYTF
>TRBV3-1/TRBV3-2|TRBJ1-2|NA|TRBD1
TGTGCCAGCAGCCTCCTCGGACAGGTTGGCTATGGCTACACCTTC
CASSLLGQVGYGYTF
>TRBV5-1|TRBJ2-1|NA|NA
TGCGCCAGCAGCCAGGTACCCTCGGAGGCCTACAATGAGCAGTTCTTC
CASSQVPSEAYNEQFF
>TRBV4-1|TRBJ2-3|NA|TRBD2
TGCGCCAGCAGCCCCGCCAGCGGGGGGGCAGATACGCAGTATTTT
CASSPASGGADTQYF
>TRBV7-8|TRBJ1-1|NA|NA
TGTGCCAGCAGCTTTCGGTTGGACACTGAAGCTTTCTTT
CASSFRLDTEAFF
>TRBV27|TRBJ1-2|NA|NA
TGTGCCAGCAGCGCCAACCGGGTCAACTATGGCTACACCTTC
CASSANRVNYGYTF
>TRBV11-2|TRBJ2-1|NA|TRBD1
TGTGCCAGCAGCTCGCAATCAGGGGGCGCGAGATTTAATGAGCAGTTCTTC
CASSSQSGGARFNEQFF
>TRBV5-1|TRBJ1-6|few|NA
TGCGCCAGCGGACAGTTGAGCTCCTATAATTCACCCCTCCACTTT
CASGQLSSYNSPLHF
>TRBV3-1/TRBV3-2|TRBJ2-7|NA|TRBD1
TGTGCCAGCAGCCACGGACAGGGTCCCTACGAGCAGTACTTC
CASSHGQGPYEQYF
>TRBV30|TRBJ2-5|NA|TRBD1
TGTGCCTGGAGTGTTCTGGGACAGGGAAGATCGGAGACCCAGTACTTC
CAWSVLGQGRSETQYF
>TRBV10-1|TRBJ1-2|NA|NA
TGCGCCAGCAGTGAGACTCTCGGGGGTTTGGGAGGCTACACCTTC
CASSETLGGLGGYTF
>TRBV5-4|TRBJ2-5|NA|TRBD2
TGTGCCAGCAGCTTGGTCCTAGCGGGGGCGGGAGTTCAAGAGACCCAGTACTTC
CASSLVLAGAGVQETQYF
>TRBV3-1/TRBV3-2|TRBJ2-6|NA|NA
TGTGCCAGCAGCCAAGACAGCTCTGGGGCCAACGTCCTGACTTTC
CASSQDSSGANVLTF
>TRBV2|TRBJ1-5|few|NA
TGTGCCACTCACAGTCCGGGCAATCAGCCCCAGCATTTT
CATHSPGNQPQHF
>TRBV3-1/TRBV3-2|TRBJ1-4|NA|TRBD1
TGTGCCAGCAGCCAAGGGGACAGGGGGCTTGATAATGAAAAACTGTTTTTT
CASSQGDRGLDNEKLFF
>TRBV6-2/TRBV6-3|TRBJ1-6|few|NA
TGTGCCAGCAGTTACTCACAGATCTATAATTCACCCCTCCACTTT
CASSYSQIYNSPLHF
>TRBV5-6|TRBJ1-5|NA|TRBD1
TGTGCCAGCAGCCCGGGACAGGGTCAGCCCCAGCATTTT
CASSPGQGQPQHF
>TRBV5-8|TRBJ2-1|NA|TRBD1
TGTGCCAGCAGCCGTCGACAGGGAAGGCTCTACAATGAGCAGTTCTTC
CASSRRQGRLYNEQFF
>TRBV9|TRBJ1-3|once|NA
TGTGCCAGCAGCGCCCGGGGGGGCTCTGGAAACACCATATATTTT
CASSARGGSGNTIYF
>TRBV21-1|TRBJ2-7|few|NA
TGTGCCAGCAGCAAAGTCGGGACAGGGGGCTCCTACGAGCAGTACTTC
CASSKVGTGGSYEQYF
>TRBV24-1|TRBJ2-1|NA|TRBD1
TGTGCCACCAGTAGGGACAGGGAAACCGGCAATGAGCAGTTCTTC
CATSRDRETGNEQFF
>TRBV20-1|TRBJ1-2|NA|NA
TGCAGTGCTAGAGGACAGATTGGCTACACCTTC
CSARGQIGYTF
>TRBV21-1|TRBJ2-2|NA|NA
TGTGCCAGCAGCAAAGCGCGGGGGGCGCGGGGAACCGGGGAGCTGTTTTTT
CASSKARGARGTGELFF
>TRBV7-2|TRBJ2-3|NA|TRBD2
TGTGCCAGCAGCTTATATGCTAGCGGCCTTAGCATAAATACGCAGTATTTT
CASSLYASGLSINTQYF
>TRBV4-1|TRBJ2-7|NA|TRBD1
TGCGCCAGCAGCCAGTCGGGTATACCGGGACAGGGGGCCGCCTACGAGCAGTACTTC
CASSQSGIPGQGAAYEQYF
>TRBV6-5|TRBJ1-2|NA|TRBD1
TGTGCCAGCAGAAACAGGGGGGTCAACTATGGCTACACCTTC
CASRNRGVNYGYTF
>TRBV9|TRBJ2-7|NA|NA
TGTGCCAGCAGCGTCGGGGTTACCCAGACCTACGAGCAGTACTTC
CASSVGVTQTYEQYF
>TRBV30|TRBJ2-7|NA|NA
TGTGCCTGGAGTCGGGGCGAGCAGTACTTC
CAWSRGEQYF
>TRBV7-9|TRBJ2-3|NA|TRBD2
TGTGCCAGCAGCTTATGGGGCGGGGGGAAGACAGATACGCAGTATTTT
CASSLWGGGKTDTQYF
>TRBV4-2|TRBJ1-5|NA|TRBD1
TGTGCCAGCAGCCGGACAGGGGAAAGTAATCAGCCCCAGCATTTT
CASSRTGESNQPQHF
>TRBV7-6|TRBJ1-4|NA|TRBD1
TGTGCCAGCAGCTTTCGACAGGGAACTGAAAAACTGTTTTTT
CASSFRQGTEKLFF
>TRBV2|TRBJ2-1|NA|NA
TGTGCCAGCAGTGAAAACAGGCTATACAATGAGCAGTTCTTC
CASSENRLYNEQFF
>TRBV30|TRBJ2-4|NA|TRBD1
TGTGCCTGGGCCCAGGGACAGGGGGGAAACATTCAGTACTTC
CAWAQGQGGNIQYF
>TRBV11-3|TRBJ1-6|NA|TRBD1
TGTGCCAGCAGCCCGCGACAGGGGGCGCATTCACCCCTCCACTTT
CASSPRQGAHSPLHF
>TRBV1|TRBJ2-1|NA|NA
TGCACCAGCACCCACCTCCCGCCGCCCAGGGGGCGCTACAATGAGCAGTTCTTC
CTSTHLPPPRGRYNEQFF
>TRBV7-8|TRBJ1-5|once|NA
TGTGCCAGCAGCAACCACAGGGCGTATAGCAATCAGCCCCAGCATTTT
CASSNHRAYSNQPQHF
>TRBV27|TRBJ2-7|NA|TRBD1
TGTGCCAGCAGTTGGGGACAGGGGCCTTCCTACGAGCAGTACTTC
CASSWGQGPSYEQYF
>TRBV5-8|TRBJ1-2|NA|TRBD1
TGTGCCAGCAGCGCGGGACAGGGGGCGCACGGCTACACCTTC
CASSAGQGAHGYTF
>TRBV29-1|TRBJ2-1|NA|NA
TGCAGCGTTGCACAGGGCGATGAGCAGTTCTTC
CSVAQGDEQFF
>TRBV28|TRBJ1-3|NA|TRBD1
TGTGCCAGCAGCACGGCCGGACAGGGGACTTCCTCTGGAAACACCATATATTTT
CASSTAGQGTSSGNTIYF
>TRBV20-1|TRBJ1-1|NA|TRBD1
TGCAGTGCTAGTGTACCGGGACAGGGTTGGACTGAAGCTTTCTTT
CSASVPGQGWTEAFF
>TRBV25-1|TRBJ2-7|once|TRBD1
TGTGCCAGCAGTGACGGGAAGAGGACAGGGGGCCACGAGCAGTACTTC
CASSDGKRTGGHEQYF
>TRBV11-2|TRBJ1-3|NA|TRBD1
TGTGCCAGCAGCCCGAAGGACAGGGGGAACACCATATATTTT
CASSPKDRGNTIYF
>TRBV14|TRBJ2-7|NA|NA
TGTGCCAGCAGCCAAGAACATCAGGGGTATTACGAGCAGTACTTC
CASSQEHQGYYEQYF
>TRBV19|TRBJ1-2|NA|NA
TGTGCCAGTAGTATATCCCCGACACAGGGTTATGGCTACACCTTC
CASSISPTQGYGYTF
>TRBV3-1/TRBV3-2|TRBJ2-5|NA|TRBD2
TGTGCCAGCAGCCAGGGAGGGATGATAGAGACCCAGTACTTC
CASSQGGMIETQYF
>TRBV10-1|TRBJ2-1|NA|NA
TGCGCCAGCAGTGAGGGACAGACGACCTACAATGAGCAGTTCTTC
CASSEGQTTYNEQFF
>TRBV9|TRBJ2-6|NA|TRBD1
TGTGCCAGCAGACCCTCGGACAGGGCTGGGGCCAACGTCCTGACTTTC
CASRPSDRAGANVLTF